Listed below are T cell receptor beta chains from one sample, sequenced in a study of CXCR3-negative and CXCR3-positive naive CD8 T cells. From the 5' RACE reads, TCRdb lists one entry per CDR3 protein and no DNA. This table lists just over 60,000 distinct CDR3 sequences. The sample consisted of naive CXCR3- CD8+ T cells from blood. These receptor sequences come from a human donor in good health. Some clones in this sample may be carry-over from other donors' samples. CDR3s include the opening cysteine and the closing phenylalanine or tryptophan. Clone size is not always given. Where it is, it says once, few, many or a class for expanded clones.

cdr3_length clone_size j_call v_call cdr3_aa
13 NA TRBJ2-7 TRBV29-1 CSAYGENDYEQYF
16 NA TRBJ2-5 TRBV23-1 CASSPIQGSLQETQYF
12 NA TRBJ2-1 TRBV7-2 CASSSPYNEQFF
14 NA TRBJ2-1 TRBV5-6 CASSPQGIHNEQFF
13 medium-sized TRBJ1-1 TRBV29-1 CSVEWGMNTEAFF
14 NA TRBJ1-1 TRBV7-2 CASSMIQGNTEAFF
14 NA TRBJ2-7 TRBV6-2/TRBV6-3 CASSYERESYEQYF
13 NA TRBJ2-5 TRBV12-3/TRBV12-4 CASRQLQGETQYF
14 NA TRBJ1-3 TRBV29-1 CSGWTGETGNTIYF
16 NA TRBJ2-1 TRBV5-1 CASSLEGGGAYNEQFF
13 NA TRBJ2-5 TRBV29-1 CSPATGFQETQYF
14 NA TRBJ2-5 TRBV4-1 CASSQVSGGETQYF
15 NA TRBJ2-1 TRBV29-1 CSVEDWGQDDNEQFF
12 NA TRBJ2-1 TRBV7-9 CASRPAHNEQFF
17 NA TRBJ2-1 TRBV19 CASSTILGQGSYNEQFF
13 NA TRBJ2-2 TRBV29-1 CSVVAGTTGELFF
17 NA TRBJ1-1 TRBV7-8 CASSLGQGAGRNTEAFF
16 NA TRBJ1-5 TRBV28 CASSLRGGKGNQPQHF
11 NA TRBJ1-4 TRBV7-9 CASSLNEKLFF
12 NA TRBJ1-2 TRBV29-1 CSVPVGESSYTF
14 NA TRBJ2-7 TRBV29-1 CSVEGGRAPYEQYF
13 NA TRBJ2-7 TRBV4-3 CASSQYRASEQYF
17 NA TRBJ1-4 TRBV4-1 CASSQRYPGGEGEKLFF
15 NA TRBJ1-1 TRBV4-3 CASSPSGQGATEAFF
12 NA TRBJ2-1 TRBV7-8 CASSLDREKQFF
12 NA TRBJ2-7 TRBV29-1 CSVSSGGNEQYF
13 NA TRBJ1-1 TRBV4-1 CASSQGGSGKAFF